These 3 T cell receptor beta chains came from one sample sequenced in a study of cytomegalovirus exposure and HLA in healthy donors. Both 60 Vbeta primers and 13 Jbeta primers went into the PCR. Profiled with immunoSEQ multiplex PCR; TCRdb holds only in-frame clones, not every one. The sample contains about 150,000 clones, approximately 79% of which appear only once. The material sequenced was PBMCs. All receptors derive from a male donor in good health and CMV-seronegative.

The chain has TRBV5-1 and TRBJ2-1, with 8 nucleotides matching TRBD2. Trimming took 3 bases from V and 8 from J; bases not matched to a gene: 7. Germline V gives CDR1 SGHRS, CDR2 YFSETQ. The CDR3 is 14 residues long. CDR3 amino acids: CASSSAGTSDEQFF. The CDR3 nucleotides are TGCGCCAGCAGCTCCGCCGGGACTAGTGATGAGCAGTTCTTC.

This clone was picked up a small number of times. This sequence joins TRBV5-5 and TRBJ2-1; weak D call: TRBD2 (6 bases). The V end was cut by 3 bases, the J end by 2 bases, with 21 bases between. The germline V gene encodes CDR1 SGHKS and CDR2 YYEKEE (reference sequence). This CDR3 region has 18 residues. CDR3 in DNA: TGTGCCAGCAGCTCGGGCACCCCGGGAGCTCCAACCTACAATGAGCAGTTCTTC. Translated: CASSSGTPGAPTYNEQFF.

There are a few counts of this clone. The V and J genes are TRBV19 and TRBJ1-1; TRBD1 matches 8 bases. V lost 0 bases to trimming and J lost 11 bases; unmatched junction nucleotides: 26. Germline values: CDR1 LNHDA, CDR2 SQIVND (reference sequence). The CDR3 has 20 residues. The CDR3 region has the DNA TGTGCCAGTAGTATAGATCCCTTGCAGGGGGCAAGGGGAGCGCTAACAGGGGCTTTCTTT. It codes for CASSIDPLQGARGALTGAFF.